This TCR beta chain emerged from a study of technical replicates of blood from a handful of donors. Profiling relied on immunoSEQ multiplex PCR, and the TCRdb table lists in-frame clones only, not all of them. The sample includes about 81,000 clones, 92% of them seen just once. Germline CDR1 MNHNY, CDR2 SVGAGI (reference sequence). V lost 5 bases and J 6 bases, leaving 8 bases between the germline ends. The CDR3 runs to 12 residues. This TCR was recovered from a human donor in good health. This chain joins TRBV6-6 and TRBJ2-1; possible D gene TRBD1, 6 bases. Sequenced: T cells isolated from PBMCs. The CDR3 is CASSAQGNEQFF. The CDR3 DNA reads as TGTGCCAGCAGTGCACAGGGCAATGAGCAGTTCTTC.